The 13 T cell receptor beta chains given below trace back to one sample, sequenced in a study of blood T cell repertoires in COVID-19. Profiled with immunoSEQ multiplex PCR; TCRdb holds only in-frame clones, not every one. Of around 140,000 clones listed, 70% to 85% are singletons. Sequenced sample: peripheral blood. Receptors originate from an elderly woman with acute or convalescent COVID-19.

This sequence joins TRBV11-3 and TRBJ2-5; 13 bases agree with TRBD2. This CDR3 comprises 16 residues. V trimming: 5 bases; J trimming: 5 bases; junction bases outside the gene matches: 8. Germline loops: CDR1 SGHNT, CDR2 YENEEA. CDR3 nucleotide sequence: TGTGCCAGCAGCCCCGGGACTAGCGGGGTTCGGGAGACCCAGTACTTC. Its translation: CASSPGTSGVRETQYF.

This chain connects TRBV7-9 to TRBJ1-2, with D tentatively TRBD1 (5 bases). V was cut by 5 bases and J by 7 bases, with 11 bases left in between. From germline, CDR1 is SEHNR and CDR2 FQNEAQ (reference sequence). The CDR3 is 12 amino acids. In nucleotides, the CDR3 is TGTGCCAGCAGCCCTGGGGGGGTTGGCTACACCTTC. Translated, it gives CASSPGGVGYTF.

The genes are TRBV29-1 and TRBJ2-7; TRBD2 is a possible D gene (6 bases). Deletions cut 5 bases from V and 2 bases from J, with 13 bases between. The CDR3 is made up of 13 amino acids. In germline, CDR1 is SQVTM, CDR2 ANQGSEA. CDR3 bases: TGCAGCGTTCAAGTGTCGGGGGCCTACGAGCAGTACTTC. It specifies CSVQVSGAYEQYF.

This clone was detected only once. V gene TRBV3-1 (or the pseudogene TRBV3-2) combines with J gene TRBJ2-3, with 7 bases lining up with TRBD2. The germline V gene encodes CDR1 LGHDT and CDR2 YNNKEL (reference sequence). There are 21 residues in the CDR3. Trimming cost V 0 bases and J 4 bases; bases outside gene matches: 22. CDR3: CASSQEITGLSLYRGADTQYF. The CDR3 DNA reads as TGTGCCAGCAGCCAAGAGATCACGGGACTATCACTTTACCGAGGGGCAGATACGCAGTATTTT.

The J gene is TRBJ2-5, the V gene TRBV6-2 or TRBV6-3; 12 bases agree with TRBD2. V lost 5 bases, J lost 0 bases, and 10 bases stayed unmatched. The CDR3 covers 18 residues. The germline gives CDR1 MNHEY, CDR2 SVGEGT. CDR3: CASSILAGGPGYQETQYF. The CDR3 DNA reads as TGTGCCAGCAGTATCCTAGCGGGAGGGCCGGGGTACCAAGAGACCCAGTACTTC.

The CDR3 sequence is CASSSRTGMGTEAFF. DNA of the CDR3: TGTGCCAGCAGCTCCAGGACAGGGATGGGGACTGAAGCTTTCTTT. The gene calls are TRBV7-9 and TRBJ1-1, with 8 bases identical to TRBD1. The CDR3 has 15 residues. With V trimmed by 4 bases and J by 5 bases, 9 bases remained unmatched. The germline CDR1 and CDR2 sequences are SEHNR and FQNEAQ (reference sequence).

The V gene is TRBV6-5, the J gene TRBJ2-7; D is perhaps TRBD1 (6 bases). CDR3 size: 14 residues. Germline V gene lookup returns CDR1 MNHEY and CDR2 SVGAGI. The V and J ends lost 2 bases and 1 base respectively, with 9 bases between them. The CDR3 loop is CASSYGGASYEQYF. CDR3 nucleotide sequence: TGTGCCAGCAGTTACGGGGGCGCTTCCTACGAGCAGTACTTC.

This sequence joins TRBV5-1 and TRBJ2-2; D perhaps matches TRBD2 (6 bases). The CDR3 sequence is 16 residues long. The germline V gene has CDR1 SGHRS and CDR2 YFSETQ. V lost 0 bases and J lost 6, with 15 bases in between. CDR3 nucleotides: TGCGCCAGCAGCTTGGGGACAAACACTAGCCCCGGGGAGCTGTTTTTT. Translation: CASSLGTNTSPGELFF. The full variable domain, its missing parts supplied by reference TRBV5-1 and TRBJ2-2, is KAGVTQTPRYLIKTRGQQVTLSCSPISGHRSVSWYQQTPGQGLQFLFEYFSETQRNKGNFPGRFSGRQFSNSRSEMNVSTLELGDSALYLCASSLGTNTSPGELFFGEGSRLTVL.

The V gene is TRBV7-2, the J gene TRBJ1-2, with D possibly TRBD1 on 5 matching bases. Looked up from germline, CDR1 is SGHTA and CDR2 is FQGNSA. V was trimmed by 5 bases and J by 4 bases, leaving 14 bases between them. This CDR3 spans 14 amino acids. CDR3 residues: CASSPRRGVYGYTF. The CDR3 DNA follows: TGTGCCAGCAGCCCCCGTCGGGGGGTCTATGGCTACACCTTC.

The chain joins TRBV6-2 or TRBV6-3 to TRBJ1-1; the D is unclear. Per germline, CDR1 MNHEY and CDR2 SVGEGT. The CDR3 loop spans 14 amino acids. V gave up 1 base and J gave up 4 bases, with 10 bases separating them. This CDR3 reads CASSYLEGRTEAFF. The CDR3 nucleotides read TGTGCCAGCAGTTACTTGGAGGGCCGCACTGAAGCTTTCTTT.

The chain joins TRBV30 to TRBJ2-1; D is possibly TRBD2 (5 bases). V dropped 6 bases and J dropped 8 bases, with 20 bases sitting between them. Germline-derived CDR1 and CDR2 are GTSNPN and SVGIG (reference sequence). The CDR3 is made up of 14 amino acids. The CDR3 DNA sequence: TGTGCCTGCAAGAGCGGAGCACTCGGATATGAGCAGTTCTTC. As protein: CACKSGALGYEQFF. Supplemented by reference TRBV30 and TRBJ2-1, the full variable domain reads SQTIHQWPATLVQPVGSPLSLECTVEGTSNPNLYWYRQAAGRGLQLLFYSVGIGQISSEVPQNLSASRPQDRQFILSSKKLLLSDSGFYLCACKSGALGYEQFFGPGTRLTVL.

The CDR3 region has the DNA TGCGCCAGCAGCCACCGACAGGGGATGAGCAATCAGCCCCAGCATTTT. This translates into CASSHRQGMSNQPQHF. This rearrangement joins TRBV4-1 to TRBJ1-5; 8 bases fit TRBD1. CDR3 size: 16 residues. J gave up 1 base and V 3 bases, and 5 bases lay outside the gene matches. Germline loops: CDR1 MGHRA, CDR2 YSYEKL.

This clone was seen a single time. The chain combines TRBV11-2 with TRBJ2-5, with TRBD1 identical over 10 bases. With 1 base clipped from V and 5 bases from J, the junction kept 13 bases outside the gene matches. Germline lookup yields CDR1 SGHAT and CDR2 FQNNGV. The CDR3 has 18 amino acids. CDR3 coding DNA: TGTGCCAGCAGCTTAGGGGGGTCCGGGACAGGGGTCCTGGAGACCCAGTACTTC. This encodes CASSLGGSGTGVLETQYF.